The sample holds a few counts of the clone carrying this T cell receptor (beta chain). This sample was included in a study of beta chain features in type 1 diabetes. Study context: In all, about 110 million sorted cells from all samples were analyzed.

This CDR3 has 14 residues. V was pared by 0 bases and J by 2 bases, with 8 bases between. Germline values: CDR1 SEHNR, CDR2 FQNEAQ (reference sequence). The collection from each donor was one heparinised blood draw averaging roughly 110 mL. The entirety of the isolated RNA underwent reverse transcription, so expressed TCRB transcripts were sequenced. TCRdb's copy holds only in-frame clones and misses some; the assay was immunoSEQ multiplex PCR. The repertoire holds 430,000 or so clones, with more than 9.5% as singletons. This chain links TRBV7-9 with TRBJ2-7, with D hard to call. The sequenced material came from naive CD4+ T cells from blood. The clonotype originates from a woman in her late teens or twenties in good health. The CDR3 region is CASSLATLTYEQYF. The CDR3 coding sequence is TGTGCCAGCAGCTTAGCGACCCTCACCTACGAGCAGTACTTC.